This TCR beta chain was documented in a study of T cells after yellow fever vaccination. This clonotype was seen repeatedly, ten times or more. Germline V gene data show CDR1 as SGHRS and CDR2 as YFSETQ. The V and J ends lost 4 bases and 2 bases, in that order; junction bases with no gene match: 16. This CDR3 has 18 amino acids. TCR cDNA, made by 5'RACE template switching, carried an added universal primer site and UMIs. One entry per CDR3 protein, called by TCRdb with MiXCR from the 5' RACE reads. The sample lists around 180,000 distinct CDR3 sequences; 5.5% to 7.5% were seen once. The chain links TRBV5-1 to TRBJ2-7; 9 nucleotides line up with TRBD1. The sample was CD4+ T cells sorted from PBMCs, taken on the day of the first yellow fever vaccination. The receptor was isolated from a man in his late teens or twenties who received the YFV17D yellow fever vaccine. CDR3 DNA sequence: TGCGCCAGCAGCCTATCCTATAATACAGGGGGCTTCACCTACGAGCAGTACTTC. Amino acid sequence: CASSLSYNTGGFTYEQYF. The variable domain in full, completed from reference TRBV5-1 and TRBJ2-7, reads KAGVTQTPRYLIKTRGQQVTLSCSPISGHRSVSWYQQTPGQGLQFLFEYFSETQRNKGNFPGRFSGRQFSNSRSEMNVSTLELGDSALYLCASSLSYNTGGFTYEQYFGPGTRLTVT.